Presented here are 23 T cell receptor beta chains from one specimen sequenced in a study of T cells in Graves' hyperthyroidism and ophthalmopathy. There were TCR beta CDR3 regions amplified from RNA transcripts. Researchers ran a first-round RT-PCR on the TCR CDR3 using the HTBI primer set. TCRdb reprocessed the multiplex PCR reads with MiXCR, giving one entry per CDR3 protein. Here the sample spans some 50,000 distinct CDR3 sequences, roughly 50% being singletons. Sequenced: blood. All receptors derive from a woman aged 45-60 years with Graves' ophthalmopathy.

CDR3 coding DNA: TGTGCCAGCAGCCCAAGGCCCCGCACAGAGACCCAGCATTTT. This encodes CASSPRPRTETQHF. The chain couples TRBV7-8 to TRBJ1-5; no clear D. The V end lost 5 bases, the J end lost 11 bases, and 19 bases lay between the germline ends. CDR1 is SGHVS and CDR2 is FQNEAQ in the germline V gene. The CDR3 is 14 amino acids.

There are many counts of this clonotype. Germline and junction disagree at one end, which may indicate a read error. This chain connects TRBV20-1 to TRBJ2-1; TRBD2 aligns across 7 bases. Germline V gene data show CDR1 as DFQATT and CDR2 as SNEGSKA (reference sequence). This CDR3 is 14 amino acids long. CDR3 in DNA: TGCGGTGCTTCCCCCGGGGGGAGCTACAATGAGCAGTTCTTC. Its translation: CGASPGGSYNEQFF.

Many counts were recorded for this clonotype. The chain has TRBV20-1 and TRBJ2-1; no firm D call. CDR3 length equals 15 residues. Trimming shortened V by 0 bases and J by 4 bases, and 13 bases separated the two germline ends. The germline CDR1 and CDR2 sequences are DFQATT and SNEGSKA (reference sequence). The CDR3 DNA is TGCAGTGCTAGAGATCGGCCGGGCGGTTACAATGAGCAGTTCTTC. As protein: CSARDRPGGYNEQFF.

This clonotype came up many times. The chain recombines TRBV29-1 with TRBJ2-7; 10 nucleotides align to TRBD1. Germline-derived CDR1 and CDR2 are SQVTM and ANQGSEA. With 7 bases clipped from V and 3 bases from J, the junction kept 6 bases outside the gene matches. The CDR3 loop spans 13 amino acids. DNA for the CDR3: TGCAGCGCCCGGACAGGGGGGAACTACGAGCAGTACTTC. It codes for CSARTGGNYEQYF.

The V call is TRBV7-2, the J call TRBJ2-7; 9 bases fit TRBD2. The CDR3 extends over 16 amino acids. The V and J ends lost 1 base and 2 bases, in that order; junction bases with no gene match: 6. The germline V gene encodes CDR1 SGHTA and CDR2 FQGNSA. The CDR3 loop reads CASSLGTSAPTYEQYF. As DNA, the CDR3 is TGTGCCAGCAGCTTAGGGACTAGCGCGCCGACCTACGAGCAGTACTTC.

The chain joins TRBV7-3 to TRBJ2-5, with D hard to call. Germline V gene lookup returns CDR1 SGHTA and CDR2 FQGTGA. Trimming cost V 4 bases and J 7 bases, with 4 bases left between them. This CDR3 is built from 10 residues. In DNA form, the CDR3 reads TGTGCCAGCAGCTCCGGGACCCAGTACTTC. Translation gives CASSSGTQYF.

This chain links TRBV3-1 with TRBJ1-1; possible D gene TRBD1, 5 bases. The ends were cut back, 3 bases at V and 0 bases at J, with 8 bases in the middle. CDR1 and CDR2 from the germline V gene are LGHDT and YNNKEL (reference sequence). The CDR3 length is 14 residues. The CDR3 DNA reads TGTGCCAGCAGCCAGGGGGGAATGAACACTGAAGCTTTCTTT. Its protein product is CASSQGGMNTEAFF.

A remark on this clonotype: One end of the junction fails to match germline, which may point to a read error. The chain employs TRBV7-6 and TRBJ2-2, with TRBD1 identical over 7 bases. The CDR3 runs 13 residues. Germline CDR1 reads SGHVS; CDR2 reads FNYEAQ. The CDR3 loop reads CASKGWNTGEQFF. The CDR3 DNA follows: TGTGCCAGCAAGGGCTGGAACACAGGGGAGCAGTTTTTT.

This clonotype is a singleton in its sample. The chain recombines TRBV15 with TRBJ2-2; 7 bases are shared with TRBD1. This CDR3 region has 14 residues. V lost 4 bases, J lost 6 bases, and 5 bases stayed unmatched. Germline lookup yields CDR1 LNHNV and CDR2 YYDKDF (reference sequence). For the CDR3, the DNA is TGTGCCACCAGCAAGGACAGGAGCTCCGGGGAGCTGTTTTTT. Translating it yields CATSKDRSSGELFF.

Ten or more counts support this clonotype. The chain is built from TRBV7-3 and TRBJ2-7; 9 bases agree with TRBD1. V was clipped by 6 bases and J by 5 bases; unmatched bases: 8. The CDR3 runs 14 residues. CDR1 SGHTA and CDR2 FQGTGA come from the germline V gene. The CDR3 DNA reads as TGTGCCAGCAGGAGTAGGGGACAGGGTGACGAGCAGTACTTC. Its translation is CASRSRGQGDEQYF. The variable domain in full, with the rest retrieved from reference TRBV7-3 and TRBJ2-7, is GAGVSQTPSNKVTEKGKYVELRCDPISGHTALYWYRQSLGQGPEFLIYFQGTGAADDSGLPNDRFFAVRPEGSVSTLKIQRTERGDSAVYLCASRSRGQGDEQYFGPGTRLTVT.

This clonotype was picked up one time. The CDR3 protein is CATRGLYTDTQFF. Written as DNA, the CDR3 is TGTGCCACCAGGGGACTGTACACAGATACGCAGTTCTTC. The gene calls are TRBV24-1 and TRBJ2-1; D might be TRBD2 (6 bases). CDR1 and CDR2 from the germline V gene are KGHDR and SFDVKD. Trimming took off 7 bases at V and 12 bases at J, with 18 bases between the two ends. The CDR3 is made up of 13 amino acids.

The chain combines TRBV5-6 with TRBJ2-7, with 9 bases lining up with TRBD1. The germline V gene has CDR1 SGHDT and CDR2 YYEEEE. V shed 4 bases and J 3 bases; nucleotides not matched to a gene: 8. The CDR3 loop spans 15 amino acids. CDR3 residues: CASSPRTGAFYEQYF. CDR3 DNA: TGTGCCAGCAGCCCCCGGACAGGGGCTTTCTACGAGCAGTACTTC.

This clonotype was observed at least ten times. The rearrangement links TRBV20-1 to TRBJ1-2; 9 bases line up with TRBD1. Unmatched junction bases numbered 5, after V lost 1 base and J lost 8 bases. Per the germline V gene, CDR1 is DFQATT and CDR2 is SNEGSKA (reference sequence). The CDR3 is 13 amino acids. CDR3 nucleotides: TGCAGTGCTAGAGTCGGACAGGGGTCCGGCTACACCTTC. This translates into CSARVGQGSGYTF.

This clonotype was counted ten times or more. This chain connects TRBV7-3 to TRBJ2-2; D is unclear. The germline V gene encodes CDR1 SGHTA and CDR2 FQGTGA. V lost 3 bases, J lost 5 bases, and 10 bases lay in between. The CDR3 extends over 14 amino acids. This CDR3 reads CASSLGSTTGELFF. The CDR3 DNA reads TGTGCCAGCAGCTTGGGATCCACAACCGGGGAGCTGTTTTTT. Full variable domain (missing parts from reference TRBV7-3 and TRBJ2-2): GAGVSQTPSNKVTEKGKYVELRCDPISGHTALYWYRQSLGQGPEFLIYFQGTGAADDSGLPNDRFFAVRPEGSVSTLKIQRTERGDSAVYLCASSLGSTTGELFFGEGSRLTVL.

With regard to this clonotype: This may stem from a read error, because a much larger clone lies one nucleotide away. The chain couples TRBV10-3 to TRBJ1-4; 10 bases match TRBD1. With 3 bases clipped from V and 4 bases from J, the junction kept 8 bases outside the gene matches. There are 17 residues in the CDR3. Germline V gene lookup returns CDR1 ENHRY and CDR2 SYGVKD. The CDR3 DNA is TGTGCCATCAGTGAAAGGGACAGGGGTGGGAGTAATGAAAAACTGTTTTTT. It encodes CAISERDRGGSNEKLFF.

The chain is built from TRBV5-1 and TRBJ2-4; tentatively, D is TRBD2 (6 bases). Germline CDR1 SGHRS, CDR2 YFSETQ. The CDR3 has 15 residues. V was shortened by 4 bases and J by 2 bases, with 13 bases between the two germline ends. The CDR3 spells CASSPGTFSKNIQYF. The CDR3 nucleotides read TGCGCCAGCAGCCCCGGGACTTTTTCCAAAAACATTCAGTACTTC.

As to this clonotype: The junction does not match germline at one end; this may be a read error. This sequence joins TRBV14 and TRBJ2-3; 7 bases are shared with TRBD1. The CDR3 has 15 residues. Germline assignment: CDR1 SGHDN and CDR2 FVKESK. CDR3 nucleotides: TGTGCCTGCAGCCCCACATCCGGGTCAGGGGGTACGCAGTATTTT. Translated: CACSPTSGSGGTQYF. The full variable domain, with the rest looked up from reference TRBV14 and TRBJ2-3, is EAGVTQFPSHSVIEKGQTVTLRCDPISGHDNLYWYRRVMGKEIKFLLHFVKESKQDESGMPNNRFLAERTGGTYSTLKVQPAELEDSGVYFCACSPTSGSGGTQYFGPGTRLTVL.

This clonotype has at least ten counts. This rearrangement joins TRBV13 to TRBJ1-1; no clear D gene. Per the germline V gene, CDR1 is PRHDT and CDR2 is FYEKMQ (reference sequence). The length of the CDR3 is 15 residues. Trimming pared 0 bases from V and 1 base from J, leaving 9 bases between. The CDR3 is CASSLGSTPNTEAFF. The CDR3 DNA is TGTGCCAGCAGCTTAGGTTCTACCCCGAACACTGAAGCTTTCTTT.

A few counts support this clonotype. The chain couples TRBV7-2 to TRBJ2-2; 13 bases map to TRBD2. V lost 5 bases, J lost 4 bases, and 7 bases stayed unmatched. The CDR3 has 17 residues. From germline, CDR1 is SGHTA and CDR2 FQGNSA. CDR3 amino acids: CASSQLAGGPRTGELFF. In nucleotides, the CDR3 is TGTGCCAGCAGCCAACTAGCGGGAGGGCCGCGCACCGGGGAGCTGTTTTTT.

The table lists this clonotype with many counts. V gene TRBV6-5 combines with J gene TRBJ2-1; 10 bases are shared with TRBD2. The germline V gene has CDR1 MNHEY and CDR2 SVGAGI. V was pared by 7 bases and J by 8 bases, with 14 bases of the junction left unmatched. The CDR3 length is 16 residues. CDR3 loop: CASTRGGAGGEDEQFF. CDR3 in DNA: TGTGCCAGCACCAGAGGGGGAGCGGGAGGGGAGGATGAGCAGTTCTTC.

This clonotype is medium-sized within its sample. This rearrangement joins TRBV10-2 to TRBJ1-2, with TRBD1 identical over 8 bases. Germline V lookup: CDR1 WSHSY, CDR2 SAAADI. J was trimmed by 4 bases and V by 6 bases; bases with no gene match: 10. The CDR3 sequence is 15 residues long. The CDR3 DNA sequence: TGCGCCAGCAGACAAGGACAGGGAGGGAGCTATGGCTACACCTTC. Residues: CASRQGQGGSYGYTF.

V and J are TRBV20-1 and TRBJ1-2; no firm D call. This CDR3 contains 13 residues. Trimming removed 0 bases at V and 4 bases at J, with 9 bases between. Germline CDR1 reads DFQATT; CDR2 reads SNEGSKA (reference sequence). The CDR3 DNA follows: TGCAGTGCTAGAGATTTGGGTAGCTATGGCTACACCTTC. Amino acid sequence: CSARDLGSYGYTF.

V and J are TRBV7-2 and TRBJ1-2, with 8 bases lining up with TRBD1. With V trimmed by 3 bases and J by 4 bases, 7 bases remained unmatched. The CDR3 extends over 15 amino acids. Germline V gene lookup returns CDR1 SGHTA and CDR2 FQGNSA. The CDR3 region is CASSLIGTGTYGYTF. CDR3 nucleotides: TGTGCCAGCAGCTTGATCGGGACAGGTACCTATGGCTACACCTTC.